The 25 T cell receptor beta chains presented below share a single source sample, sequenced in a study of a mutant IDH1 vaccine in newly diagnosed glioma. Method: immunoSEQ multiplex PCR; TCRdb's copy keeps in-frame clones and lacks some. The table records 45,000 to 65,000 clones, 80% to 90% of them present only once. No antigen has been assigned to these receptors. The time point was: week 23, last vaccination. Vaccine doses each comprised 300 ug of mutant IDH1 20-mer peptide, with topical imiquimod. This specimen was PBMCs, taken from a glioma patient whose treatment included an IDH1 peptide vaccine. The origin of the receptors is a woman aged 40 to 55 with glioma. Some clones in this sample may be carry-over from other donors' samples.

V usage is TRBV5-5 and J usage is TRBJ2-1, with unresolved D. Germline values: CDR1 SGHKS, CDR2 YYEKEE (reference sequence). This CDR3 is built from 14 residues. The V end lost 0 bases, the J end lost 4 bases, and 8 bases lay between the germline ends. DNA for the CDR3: TGTGCCAGCAGCTTGGGATTCGGTTACAATGAGCAGTTCTTC. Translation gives CASSLGFGYNEQFF.

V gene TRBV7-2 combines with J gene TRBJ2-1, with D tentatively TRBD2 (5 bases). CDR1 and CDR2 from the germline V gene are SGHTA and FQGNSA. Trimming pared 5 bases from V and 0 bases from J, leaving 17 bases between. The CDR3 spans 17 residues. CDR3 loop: CASSPRGSVSSYNEQFF. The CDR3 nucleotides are TGTGCCAGCAGCCCCCGGGGTAGCGTGAGCTCCTACAATGAGCAGTTCTTC.

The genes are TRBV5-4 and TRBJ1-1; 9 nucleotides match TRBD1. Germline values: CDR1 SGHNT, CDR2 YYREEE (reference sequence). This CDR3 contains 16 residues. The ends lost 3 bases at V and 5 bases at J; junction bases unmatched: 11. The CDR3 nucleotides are TGTGCCAGCAGCTCGGGACAGGGCCCCTTGAGGACTGAAGCTTTCTTT. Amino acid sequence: CASSSGQGPLRTEAFF.

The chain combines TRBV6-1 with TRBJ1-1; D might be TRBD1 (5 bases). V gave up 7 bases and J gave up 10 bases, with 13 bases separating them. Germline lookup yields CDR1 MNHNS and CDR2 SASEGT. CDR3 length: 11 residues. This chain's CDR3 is CASTPGAPAFF. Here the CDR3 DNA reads TGTGCCAGCACCCCCGGGGCGCCAGCTTTCTTT.

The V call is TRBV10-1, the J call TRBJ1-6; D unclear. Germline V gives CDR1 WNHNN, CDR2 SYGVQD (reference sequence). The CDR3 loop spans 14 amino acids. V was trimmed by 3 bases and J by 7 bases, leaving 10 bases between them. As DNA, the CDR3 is TGCGCCAGCAGTGAAGGCGTTCCGAATTCACCCCTCCACTTT. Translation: CASSEGVPNSPLHF.

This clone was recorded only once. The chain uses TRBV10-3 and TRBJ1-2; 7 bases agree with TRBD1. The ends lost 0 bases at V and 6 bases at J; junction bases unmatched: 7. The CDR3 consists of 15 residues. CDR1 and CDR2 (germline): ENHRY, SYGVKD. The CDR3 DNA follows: TGTGCCATCAGTGAGTCGATCGACAGGGCGAATGGCTACACCTTC. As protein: CAISESIDRANGYTF.

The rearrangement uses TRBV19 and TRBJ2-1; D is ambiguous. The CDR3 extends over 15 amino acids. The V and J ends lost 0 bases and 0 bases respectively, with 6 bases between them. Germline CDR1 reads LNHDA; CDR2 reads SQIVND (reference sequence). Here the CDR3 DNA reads TGTGCCAGTAGTATAGACCAAGGCTCCTACAATGAGCAGTTCTTC. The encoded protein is CASSIDQGSYNEQFF.

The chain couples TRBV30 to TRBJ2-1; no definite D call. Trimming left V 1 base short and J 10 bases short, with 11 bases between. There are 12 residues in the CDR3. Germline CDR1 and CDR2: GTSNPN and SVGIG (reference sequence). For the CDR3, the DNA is TGTGCCTGGAGTGGCATCGCGTGGGAGCAGTTCTTC. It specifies CAWSGIAWEQFF.

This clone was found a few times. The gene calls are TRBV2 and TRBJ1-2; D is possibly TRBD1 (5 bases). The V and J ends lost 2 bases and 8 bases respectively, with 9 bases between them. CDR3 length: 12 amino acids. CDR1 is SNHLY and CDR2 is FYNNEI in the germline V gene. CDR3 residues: CASSETGRGYTF. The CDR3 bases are TGTGCCAGCAGTGAAACAGGCAGGGGCTACACCTTC.

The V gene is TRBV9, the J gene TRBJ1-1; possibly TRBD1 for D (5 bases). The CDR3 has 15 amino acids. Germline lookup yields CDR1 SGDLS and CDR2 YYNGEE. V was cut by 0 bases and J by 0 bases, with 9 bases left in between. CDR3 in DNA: TGTGCCAGCAGCGTAGTGCCAGGGATGAACACTGAAGCTTTCTTT. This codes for CASSVVPGMNTEAFF. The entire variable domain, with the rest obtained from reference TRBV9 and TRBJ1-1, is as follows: DSGVTQTPKHLITATGQRVTLRCSPRSGDLSVYWYQQSLDQGLQFLIQYYNGEERAKGNILERFSAQQFPDLHSELNLSSLELGDSALYFCASSVVPGMNTEAFFGQGTRLTVV.

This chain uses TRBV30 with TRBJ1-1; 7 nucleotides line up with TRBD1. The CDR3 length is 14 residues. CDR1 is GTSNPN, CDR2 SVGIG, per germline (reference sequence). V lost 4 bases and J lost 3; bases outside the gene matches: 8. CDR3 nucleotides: TGTGCCTGGACCGGGGGAACAGGGGACACTGAAGCTTTCTTT. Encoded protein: CAWTGGTGDTEAFF.

CDR3: CASSPTSGGNRFGELFF. In nucleotides, the CDR3 is TGTGCCAGCAGCCCGACTAGCGGGGGTAATAGGTTCGGGGAGCTGTTTTTT. The gene calls are TRBV11-2 and TRBJ2-2, with TRBD2 identical over 12 bases. J gave up 7 bases and V 5 bases, and 11 bases lay outside the gene matches. Germline-derived CDR1 and CDR2 are SGHAT and FQNNGV. The CDR3 covers 17 residues. The full variable domain, with the rest looked up from reference TRBV11-2 and TRBJ2-2, is EAGVAQSPRYKIIEKRQSVAFWCNPISGHATLYWYQQILGQGPKLLIQFQNNGVVDDSQLPKDRFSAERLKGVDSTLKIQPAKLEDSAVYLCASSPTSGGNRFGELFFGEGSRLTVL.

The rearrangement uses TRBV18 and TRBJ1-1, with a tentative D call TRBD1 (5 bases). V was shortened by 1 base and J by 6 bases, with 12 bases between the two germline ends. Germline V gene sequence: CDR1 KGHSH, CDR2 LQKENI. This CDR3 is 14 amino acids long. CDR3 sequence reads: CASSPLGAGAEAFF. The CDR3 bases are TGTGCCAGCTCACCACTCGGGGCGGGCGCTGAAGCTTTCTTT. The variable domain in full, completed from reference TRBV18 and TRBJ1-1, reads NAGVMQNPRHLVRRRGQEARLRCSPMKGHSHVYWYRQLPEEGLKFMVYLQKENIIDESGMPKERFSAEFPKEGPSILRIQQVVRGDSAAYFCASSPLGAGAEAFFGQGTRLTVV.

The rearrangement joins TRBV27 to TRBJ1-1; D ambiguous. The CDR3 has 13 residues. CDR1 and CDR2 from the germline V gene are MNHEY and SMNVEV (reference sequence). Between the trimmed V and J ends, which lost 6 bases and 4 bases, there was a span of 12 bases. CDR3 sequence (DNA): TGTGCCAGCAGCTCGGGTCCCGGCACTGAAGCTTTCTTT. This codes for CASSSGPGTEAFF.

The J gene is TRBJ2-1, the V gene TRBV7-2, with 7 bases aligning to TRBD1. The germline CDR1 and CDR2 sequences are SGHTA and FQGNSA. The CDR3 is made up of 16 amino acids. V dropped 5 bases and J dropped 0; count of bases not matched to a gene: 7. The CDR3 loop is CASSASTGRSYNEQFF. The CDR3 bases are TGTGCCAGCAGCGCCTCGACAGGGCGCTCCTACAATGAGCAGTTCTTC.

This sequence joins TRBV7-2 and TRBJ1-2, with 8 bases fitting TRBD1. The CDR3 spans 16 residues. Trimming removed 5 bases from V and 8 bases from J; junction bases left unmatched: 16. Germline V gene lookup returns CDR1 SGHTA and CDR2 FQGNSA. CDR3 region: CASSVQGSGGGLGYTF. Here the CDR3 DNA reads TGTGCCAGCAGCGTCCAGGGTTCAGGGGGCGGGTTGGGCTACACCTTC.

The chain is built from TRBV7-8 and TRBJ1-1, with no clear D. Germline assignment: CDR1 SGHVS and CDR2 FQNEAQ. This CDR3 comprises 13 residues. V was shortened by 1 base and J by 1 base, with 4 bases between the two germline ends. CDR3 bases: TGTGCCAGCAGCTTAGATAAGAACACTGAAGCTTTCTTT. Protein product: CASSLDKNTEAFF.

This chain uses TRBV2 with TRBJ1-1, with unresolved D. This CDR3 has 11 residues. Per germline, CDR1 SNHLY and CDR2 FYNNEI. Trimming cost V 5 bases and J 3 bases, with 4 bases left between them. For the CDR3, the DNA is TGTGCCAGCAGTTACGACACTGAAGCTTTCTTT. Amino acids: CASSYDTEAFF. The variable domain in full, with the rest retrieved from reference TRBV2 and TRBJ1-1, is EPEVTQTPSHQVTQMGQEVILRCVPISNHLYFYWYRQILGQKVEFLVSFYNNEISEKSEIFDDQFSVERPDGSNFTLKIRSTKLEDSAMYFCASSYDTEAFFGQGTRLTVV.

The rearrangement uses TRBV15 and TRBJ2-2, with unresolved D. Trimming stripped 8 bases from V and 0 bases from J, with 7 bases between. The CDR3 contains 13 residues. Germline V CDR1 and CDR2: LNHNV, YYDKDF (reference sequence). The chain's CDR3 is CATLQPNTGELFF. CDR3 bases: TGTGCCACCTTGCAGCCGAACACCGGGGAGCTGTTTTTT.

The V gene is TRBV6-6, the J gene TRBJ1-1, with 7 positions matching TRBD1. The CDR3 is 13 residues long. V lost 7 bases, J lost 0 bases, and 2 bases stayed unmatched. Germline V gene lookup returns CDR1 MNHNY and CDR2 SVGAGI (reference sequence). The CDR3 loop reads CASTTGLNTEAFF. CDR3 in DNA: TGTGCCAGCACGACAGGGCTGAACACTGAAGCTTTCTTT.

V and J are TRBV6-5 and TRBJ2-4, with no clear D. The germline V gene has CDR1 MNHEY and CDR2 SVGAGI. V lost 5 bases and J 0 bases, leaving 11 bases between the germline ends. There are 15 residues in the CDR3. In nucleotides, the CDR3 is TGTGCCAGCAGTCCTCCTGGGTTAGCCAAAAACATTCAGTACTTC. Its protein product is CASSPPGLAKNIQYF.

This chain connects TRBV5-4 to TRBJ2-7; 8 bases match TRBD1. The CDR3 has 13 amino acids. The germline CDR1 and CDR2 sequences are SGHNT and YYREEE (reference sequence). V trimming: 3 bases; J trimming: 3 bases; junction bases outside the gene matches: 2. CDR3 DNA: TGTGCCAGCAGCTCCGACAGGGGCTACGAGCAGTACTTC. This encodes CASSSDRGYEQYF.

CDR3 sequence (DNA): TGTGCCAGTAGTATAGTAACCCCGGGGGCCTACGAGCAGTACTTC. It encodes CASSIVTPGAYEQYF. The chain is built from TRBV19 and TRBJ2-7, with a weak D call TRBD2 (6 bases). CDR1 is LNHDA, CDR2 SQIVND, per germline (reference sequence). The CDR3 is 15 residues long. Trimming took off 1 base at V and 2 bases at J, with 12 bases between the two ends.

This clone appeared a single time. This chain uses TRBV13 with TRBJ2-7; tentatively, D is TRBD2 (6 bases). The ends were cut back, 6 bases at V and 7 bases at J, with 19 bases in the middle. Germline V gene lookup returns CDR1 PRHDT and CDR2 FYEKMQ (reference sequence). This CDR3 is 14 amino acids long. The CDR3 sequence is CASSPSGPGREQYF. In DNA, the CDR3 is TGTGCCAGCAGTCCCAGCGGGCCGGGAAGGGAGCAGTACTTC.

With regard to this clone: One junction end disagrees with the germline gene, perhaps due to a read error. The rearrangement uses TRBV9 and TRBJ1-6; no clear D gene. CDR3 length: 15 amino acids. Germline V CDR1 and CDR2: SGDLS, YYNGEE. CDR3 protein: CASSPTTAAYSPLHF. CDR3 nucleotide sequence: TGTGCCAGCAGCCCGACCACAGCCGCCTATTCGCCCCTCCACTTT.